This TCR beta chain was retrieved from a study of cytomegalovirus exposure and HLA in healthy donors. Study-level background: Genotyping showed 75% to 90% of over 350 donors falling in the Caucasian-associated ancestry cluster. Findings of the study overall: A reported reduction in N-insertions relative to the roughly 700-donor mean was seen in an Asian-associated ancestry cluster in a later analysis.

Vbeta (60) and Jbeta (13) primers were used in the PCR. Clones were sequenced by immunoSEQ multiplex PCR, and TCRdb holds only the in-frame ones, with some missing. This table has 150,000 or so clones, approximately 70% appearing once. With regard to this clone: Its target is unknown.

The CDR3 has 15 amino acids. Trimming cost V 5 bases and J 1 base; bases outside gene matches: 4. CDR1 LNHDA and CDR2 SQIVND come from the germline V gene (reference sequence). The sample comprised PBMCs. The clonotype was recovered from a human donor in good health. The chain combines TRBV19 with TRBJ1-1, with 10 bases matching TRBD1. CDR3 sequence: CASSGWTGGNTEAFF. The DNA for the CDR3 is TGTGCCAGTAGTGGCTGGACAGGGGGGAACACTGAAGCTTTCTTT.